The 14 T cell receptor beta chains listed next were all sequenced from one sample in a study of blood T cell repertoires in COVID-19. Sequencing was performed with immunoSEQ multiplex PCR; in TCRdb, only in-frame clones are kept and a portion is missing. The profile shows approximately 62,000 clones, under 85% of them singletons. The sequenced sample was peripheral blood. Source of these receptors: a woman aged 45 to 65 with active or convalescent COVID-19.

This CDR3 is CASSRDRRLNTEAFF. The CDR3 DNA is TGTGCCAGCAGCCGGGACAGGCGGTTGAACACTGAAGCTTTCTTT. The chain uses TRBV6-6 and TRBJ1-1; TRBD1 aligns across 8 bases. The V gene's germline CDR1 is MNHNY and CDR2 SVGAGI (reference sequence). Trimming cost V 6 bases and J 0 bases; bases outside gene matches: 6. This CDR3 region has 15 residues.

This clone was picked up a small number of times. The chain recombines TRBV13 with TRBJ1-2; D is unclear. Germline values: CDR1 PRHDT, CDR2 FYEKMQ (reference sequence). The length of the CDR3 is 14 residues. V lost 4 bases to trimming and J lost 4 bases, with 13 bases between them. CDR3 nucleotides: TGTGCCAGCAGCTATGAGGATCGCGGCTATGGCTACACCTTC. This translates into CASSYEDRGYGYTF.

About this clone itself: Different DNA sequences within this sample yield the same CDR3. J is TRBJ1-1 and V is TRBV6-5; TRBD1 might be the D (5 bases). Germline V CDR1 and CDR2: MNHEY, SVGAGI. The germline V and J ends were trimmed by 2 bases and 4 bases, with 8 bases remaining between them. The CDR3 covers 13 residues. The CDR3: CASSYRGATEAFF. CDR3 bases: TGTGCCAGCAGTTACCGTGGGGCCACTGAAGCTTTCTTT.

In DNA form, the CDR3 reads TGTGCCAGCAGTGAAGGAGGAGTAGACTATGGCTACACCTTC. This gives the protein CASSEGGVDYGYTF. This rearrangement joins TRBV25-1 to TRBJ1-2; D gene unclear. Trimming shortened V by 2 bases and J by 3 bases, and 10 bases separated the two germline ends. The length of the CDR3 is 14 residues. CDR1 and CDR2 from the germline V gene are MGHDK and SYGVNS.

The V call is TRBV18, the J call TRBJ2-5, with D unclear. The V end lost 1 base, the J end lost 3 bases, and 9 bases lay between the germline ends. Germline CDR1 KGHSH, CDR2 LQKENI. The CDR3 length is 14 residues. CDR3 region: CASSPQAAEETQYF. The DNA of the CDR3 is TGTGCCAGCTCACCACAAGCCGCCGAAGAGACCCAGTACTTC. Using reference TRBV18 and TRBJ2-5 for the parts outside the CDR3, the full variable domain is NAGVMQNPRHLVRRRGQEARLRCSPMKGHSHVYWYRQLPEEGLKFMVYLQKENIIDESGMPKERFSAEFPKEGPSILRIQQVVRGDSAAYFCASSPQAAEETQYFGPGTRLLVL.

The chain joins TRBV27 to TRBJ2-2, with TRBD2 matching over 11 bases. Germline CDR1 reads MNHEY; CDR2 reads SMNVEV (reference sequence). V lost 7 bases, J lost 4 bases, and 5 bases stayed unmatched. The CDR3 has 15 amino acids. CDR3 sequence (DNA): TGTGCCAGCAAACTAGCGGGAGTACTCACCGGGGAGCTGTTTTTT. Its translation is CASKLAGVLTGELFF.

This chain connects TRBV19 to TRBJ1-4; a weak D match, TRBD1 (5 bases). CDR3 length equals 14 residues. Germline V gene lookup returns CDR1 LNHDA and CDR2 SQIVND (reference sequence). V lost 8 bases to trimming and J lost 5 bases, with 15 bases between them. As DNA, the CDR3 is TGTGCCAGTGAACAGCGGGGCTTAAATGAAAAACTGTTTTTT. Protein sequence: CASEQRGLNEKLFF.

This sequence joins TRBV9 and TRBJ2-3; 16 nucleotides align to TRBD2. Germline V gene sequence: CDR1 SGDLS, CDR2 YYNGEE. The CDR3 loop spans 19 amino acids. The V segment lost 0 bases and the J segment 6 bases; nucleotides outside the gene matches: 10. CDR3 amino acids: CASSVAPPGLAGGEDTQYF. DNA for the CDR3: TGTGCCAGCAGCGTAGCCCCACCGGGACTAGCGGGAGGGGAGGATACGCAGTATTTT.

This chain connects TRBV2 to TRBJ1-2; possibly TRBD1 for D (6 bases). V was cut by 9 bases and J by 14 bases, with 22 bases left in between. CDR1 SNHLY and CDR2 FYNNEI come from the germline V gene. There are 12 residues in the CDR3. The CDR3 nucleotides read TGTGCCAGTCGAGGCCACATCGGGACACTGACCTTC. The encoded protein is CASRGHIGTLTF. Drawing the rest from reference TRBV2 and TRBJ1-2, the complete variable domain is EPEVTQTPSHQVTQMGQEVILRCVPISNHLYFYWYRQILGQKVEFLVSFYNNEISEKSEIFDDQFSVERPDGSNFTLKIRSTKLEDSAMYFCASRGHIGTLTFGSGTRLTVV.

The chain couples TRBV6-5 to TRBJ1-1, with a weak D call TRBD1 (6 bases). CDR1 is MNHEY and CDR2 is SVGAGI in the germline V gene. The CDR3 consists of 13 residues. Trimming stripped 4 bases from V and 5 bases from J, with 11 bases between. The CDR3 bases are TGTGCCAGCAGTTTATCAGGGGTGACTGAAGCTTTCTTT. The encoded protein is CASSLSGVTEAFF.

This clone came up once. The chain combines TRBV7-9 with TRBJ2-3; weak D call: TRBD2 (6 bases). Looked up from germline, CDR1 is SEHNR and CDR2 is FQNEAQ (reference sequence). This CDR3 spans 14 amino acids. V lost 3 bases and J 4 bases, leaving 11 bases between the germline ends. The CDR3 protein is CASSFRRDADTQYF. CDR3 coding DNA: TGTGCCAGCAGCTTTAGGCGGGATGCAGATACGCAGTATTTT.

The DNA of the CDR3 is TGTGCCAGCAGCCGTCTAGCGGGAGTAGGTAATGAGCAGTTCTTC. Protein product: CASSRLAGVGNEQFF. The genes are TRBV6-2 or TRBV6-3 and TRBJ2-1; 10 positions match TRBD2. CDR3 size: 15 residues. Germline-derived CDR1 and CDR2 are MNHEY and SVGEGT. Trimming took 6 bases from V and 7 from J; bases not matched to a gene: 9.

The rearrangement links TRBV6-5 to TRBJ1-6, with D possibly TRBD1 on 5 matching bases. The germline gives CDR1 MNHEY, CDR2 SVGAGI. This CDR3 has 14 amino acids. Trimming took 2 bases from V and 5 from J, leaving 7 bases between them. The DNA of the CDR3 is TGTGCCAGCAGTTACACAGGAGATAATTCACCCCTCCACTTT. This translates into CASSYTGDNSPLHF.

The J gene is TRBJ2-6, the V gene TRBV6-2 or TRBV6-3, with TRBD2 identical over 9 bases. This CDR3 has 20 residues. The V gene's germline CDR1 is MNHEY and CDR2 SVGEGT. With 2 bases clipped from V and 0 bases from J, the junction kept 11 bases outside the gene matches. The CDR3 loop reads CASSYPILTSGGSGANVLTF. The CDR3 bases are TGTGCCAGCAGTTACCCCATTCTGACTAGCGGAGGCTCTGGGGCCAACGTCCTGACTTTC.